This TCR beta chain was observed in a study of persistence of HIV-infected CD4 T cells. Background on the study: Blood samples, up to about 200 mL, came from multiple time points, except a couple of leukapheresis donors sampled once.

Turning to this clone: What it recognizes is unknown.

Study-wide results and caveats: Bulk TCR data could not be restricted to HIV-1-infected CMV-responding cells.

The stimulus was an HIV-1 Gag 15-mer peptide pool, around 1.1 ug/peptide/mL. CD40L-negative CD69-negative CD45RO-high memory CD4+ T cells were sorted as populations depleted of antigen-responding cells. These HIV-1-infected adults initiated suppressive ART in chronic infection. CD8+ T cells were removed from PBMCs prior to stimulation. Germline loops: CDR1 MNHEY, CDR2 SVGAGI. The CDR3 covers 13 residues. Deletions cut 10 bases from V and 0 bases from J, with 11 bases between. Sequencing used immunoSEQ version 4 in survey mode. Profiling relied on immunoSEQ multiplex PCR, and the TCRdb table lists in-frame clones only, not all of them. The data show some 37,000 clones, around 83% seen once.

The starting material was cultured CD4+ T cells from PBMCs, obtained from a patient who received antiretroviral therapy. The source of this sequence is an adult with HIV. The donor label of this sample is uncertain. The chain is built from TRBV6-5 and TRBJ2-3; D not resolved. The CDR3 DNA reads TGTGCCACCAAGATCTCTAGCACAGATACGCAGTATTTT. Translated: CATKISSTDTQYF.